The clone carrying this T cell receptor (beta chain) showed up just a few times. Its cognate antigen is unknown. Between the trimmed V and J ends, which lost 10 bases and 8 bases, there was a span of 15 bases. The CDR3 consists of 12 residues. CDR1 is SEHNR, CDR2 FQNEAQ, per germline (reference sequence). TCRdb re-called the reads with MiXCR, one entry per CDR3 protein. The sample lists about 900,000 distinct CDR3 sequences, around 31% occurring once. These data originate in a study of T cell repertoires in cytomegalovirus infection. Study context: Researchers turned to recently identified HLA-C-restricted CMV epitopes as well as well-studied HLA-B-restricted ones. CMV infection and matching HLA type were both indicated by public TCR beta signatures.

This TCR derives from a human donor in good health (CMV status not recorded). Some clones in this sample may be carry-over from other donors' samples. This rearrangement joins TRBV7-9 to TRBJ2-1; a weak D match, TRBD1 (5 bases). The sample consisted of cultured CD8+ T cells from PBMCs, taken from culture after CMV antigen stimulation. This CDR3 reads CATGHRLDEQFF. The CDR3 bases are TGTGCCACCGGCCACAGGTTGGATGAGCAGTTCTTC.